This entry features one TCR beta chain sequence. The antigen is not known. This sample is part of a study of OX40 agonist ivuxolimab in advanced cancers. Study-level background: Patients were approximately 80% male with ages about 23 to 79, mean about 60. Study-wide points: The average count of expanded clones was higher among CD8+ T cells than among CD4+. Low levels of normalized T-cell clonal expansion also appeared in some nonresponders. Dose levels from 0.1 to 3.0 mg/kg saw CD4+ and CD8+ blood T cells expand clonally by week 6.

Germline lookup yields CDR1 MNHNY and CDR2 SVGAGI (reference sequence). The CDR3 spans 13 residues. J was trimmed by 7 bases and V by 2 bases; bases with no gene match: 2. Profiled with immunoSEQ multiplex PCR; TCRdb holds only in-frame clones, not every one. Seen here are tens of thousands of clones, roughly 86% observed once, and the top ten hold 3.9%. The chain couples TRBV6-6 to TRBJ1-2; TRBD1 agrees at 9 bases. The origin of this receptor is an adult with an advanced solid tumor such as melanoma, head and neck, liver or kidney cancer. The starting material was CD4+ or CD8+ T cells sorted from blood, obtained in a trial of the OX40 agonist ivuxolimab. The CDR3 here is CASSYTGQGGYTF. The CDR3 region has the DNA TGTGCCAGCAGTTACACGGGACAGGGTGGCTACACCTTC.